This TCR beta chain was identified in a study of blood T cell repertoires in COVID-19. Study details: From the United States, Italy and Spain came samples of acute and convalescent COVID-19.

Authors' analysis steps: Amplifying reference gene primers gave estimates of nucleated cell counts. Generated by immunoSEQ multiplex PCR, the TCRdb table keeps only in-frame clones and is missing some. V and J calls and clone size are copied from that table; D and trimming were computed from the DNA. The table records just over 350,000 clones, roughly 87% of them present only once. V was shortened by 2 bases and J by 0 bases, with 8 bases between the two germline ends. The CDR3 loop spans 15 amino acids. The V gene's germline CDR1 is SNHLY and CDR2 FYNNEI. Grouping used clinical history reported by participants in a survey and questionnaire.

Sequenced input: PBMCs or T cells enriched from blood (not recorded which). The rearrangement joins TRBV2 to TRBJ1-3; D is unresolved. This TCR came from a woman in her 30s who had recovered from COVID-19. The CDR3, as DNA: TGTGCCAGCAGTGAATTTCGGAGCTCTGGAAACACCATATATTTT. It codes for CASSEFRSSGNTIYF.